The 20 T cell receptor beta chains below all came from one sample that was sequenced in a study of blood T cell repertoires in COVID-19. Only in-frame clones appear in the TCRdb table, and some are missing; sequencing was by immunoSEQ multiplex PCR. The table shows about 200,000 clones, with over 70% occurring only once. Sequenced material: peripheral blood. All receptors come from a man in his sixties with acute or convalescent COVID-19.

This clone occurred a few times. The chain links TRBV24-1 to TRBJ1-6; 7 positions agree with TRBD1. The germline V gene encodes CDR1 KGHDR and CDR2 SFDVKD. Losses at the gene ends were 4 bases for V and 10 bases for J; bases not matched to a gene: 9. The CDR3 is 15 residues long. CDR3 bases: TGTGCCACCAGTGACGACAGGGAGTACGGATCACCCCTCCACTTT. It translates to CATSDDREYGSPLHF.

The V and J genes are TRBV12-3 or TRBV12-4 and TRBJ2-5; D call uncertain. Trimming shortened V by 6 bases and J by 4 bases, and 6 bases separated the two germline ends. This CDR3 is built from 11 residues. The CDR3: CASSSVETQYF. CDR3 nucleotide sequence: TGTGCCAGCAGCTCGGTAGAGACCCAGTACTTC.

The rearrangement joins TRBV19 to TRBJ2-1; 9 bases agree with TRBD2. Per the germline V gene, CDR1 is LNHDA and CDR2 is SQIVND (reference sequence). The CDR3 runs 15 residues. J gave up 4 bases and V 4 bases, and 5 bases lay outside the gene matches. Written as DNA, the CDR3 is TGTGCCAGTAGTAGGGAAGCGGGAGGTTACAATGAGCAGTTCTTC. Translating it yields CASSREAGGYNEQFF.

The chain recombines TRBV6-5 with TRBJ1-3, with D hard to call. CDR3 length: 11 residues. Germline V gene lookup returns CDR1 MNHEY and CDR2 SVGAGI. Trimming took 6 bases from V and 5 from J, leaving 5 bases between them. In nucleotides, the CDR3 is TGTGCCAGCAGAGCGCGAAACACCATATATTTT. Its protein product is CASRARNTIYF.

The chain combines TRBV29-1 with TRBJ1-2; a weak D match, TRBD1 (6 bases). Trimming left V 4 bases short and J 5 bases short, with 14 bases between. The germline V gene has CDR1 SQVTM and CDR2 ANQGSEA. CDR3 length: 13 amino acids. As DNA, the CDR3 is TGCAGCGTTGGATGGGACACGCAATATGGCTACACCTTC. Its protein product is CSVGWDTQYGYTF.

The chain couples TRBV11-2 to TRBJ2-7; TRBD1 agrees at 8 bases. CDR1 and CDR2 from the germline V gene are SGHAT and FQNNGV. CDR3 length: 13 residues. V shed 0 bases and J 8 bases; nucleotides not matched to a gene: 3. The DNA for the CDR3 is TGTGCCAGCAGCTTAGAGGACAGGGCCCAGCAGTACTTC. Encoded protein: CASSLEDRAQQYF.

The CDR3 DNA is TGTGCCAGCAGCAAGCCTGATTTAGCCCGACGGGGTGAGACCCAGTACTTC. The encoded protein is CASSKPDLARRGETQYF. The chain couples TRBV21-1 to TRBJ2-5; the tabulated D call, TRBD2, remains unverified against the DNA. TRBV21-1 is assigned pseudogene status. The CDR3 extends over 17 amino acids.

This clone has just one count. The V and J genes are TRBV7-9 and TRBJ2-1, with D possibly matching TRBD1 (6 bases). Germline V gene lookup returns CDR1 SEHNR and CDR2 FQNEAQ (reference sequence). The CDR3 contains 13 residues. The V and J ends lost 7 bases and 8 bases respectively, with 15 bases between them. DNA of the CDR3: TGTGCCAGCAAAATACAAGGGGGAGATGAGCAGTTCTTC. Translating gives CASKIQGGDEQFF.

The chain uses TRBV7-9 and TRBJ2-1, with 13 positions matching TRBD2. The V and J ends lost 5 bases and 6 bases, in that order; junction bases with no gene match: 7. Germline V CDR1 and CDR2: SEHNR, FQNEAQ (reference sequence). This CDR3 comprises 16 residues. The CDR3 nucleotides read TGTGCCAGCAGCGTAGGACTAGCGGGAGAATTCAATGAGCAGTTCTTC. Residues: CASSVGLAGEFNEQFF.

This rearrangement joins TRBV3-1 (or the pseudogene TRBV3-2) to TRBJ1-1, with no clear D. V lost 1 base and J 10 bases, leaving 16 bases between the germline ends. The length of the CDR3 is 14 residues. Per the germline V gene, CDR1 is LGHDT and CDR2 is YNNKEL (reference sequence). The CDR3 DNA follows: TGTGCCAGCAGCCAAGCTAGACTGCCGGCGTCAGCTTTCTTT. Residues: CASSQARLPASAFF.

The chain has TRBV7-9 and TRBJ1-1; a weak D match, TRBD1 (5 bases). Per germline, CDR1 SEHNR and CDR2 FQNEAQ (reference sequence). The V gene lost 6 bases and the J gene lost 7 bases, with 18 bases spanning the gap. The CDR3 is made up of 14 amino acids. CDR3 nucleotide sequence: TGTGCCAGCAGATTCGGGGGGACTGAAGGTGAAGCTTTCTTT. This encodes CASRFGGTEGEAFF.

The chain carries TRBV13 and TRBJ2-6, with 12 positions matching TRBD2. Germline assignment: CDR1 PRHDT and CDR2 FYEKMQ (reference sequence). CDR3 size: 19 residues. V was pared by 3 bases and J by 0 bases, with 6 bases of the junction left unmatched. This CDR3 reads CASSFLLAGGRSGANVLTF. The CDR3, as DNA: TGTGCCAGCAGCTTTTTACTAGCGGGGGGCCGCTCTGGGGCCAACGTCCTGACTTTC.

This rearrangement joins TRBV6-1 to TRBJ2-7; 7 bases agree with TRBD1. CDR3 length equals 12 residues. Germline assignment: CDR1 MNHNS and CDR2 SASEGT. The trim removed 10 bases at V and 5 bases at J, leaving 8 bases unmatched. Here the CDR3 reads CATVVQGNEQYF. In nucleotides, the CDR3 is TGTGCCACGGTAGTACAGGGGAACGAGCAGTACTTC.

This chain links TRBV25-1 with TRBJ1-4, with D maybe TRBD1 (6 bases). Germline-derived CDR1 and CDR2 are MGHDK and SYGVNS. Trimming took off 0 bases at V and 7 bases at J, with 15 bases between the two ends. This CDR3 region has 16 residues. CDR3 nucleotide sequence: TGTGCCAGCAGTGAATATCGGGGGGCTAACGGTGAAAAACTGTTTTTT. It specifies CASSEYRGANGEKLFF.

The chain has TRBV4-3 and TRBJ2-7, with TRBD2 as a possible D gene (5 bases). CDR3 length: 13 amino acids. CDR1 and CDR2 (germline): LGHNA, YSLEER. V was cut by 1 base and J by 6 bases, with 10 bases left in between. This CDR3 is CASSQGRAAEQYF. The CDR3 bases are TGCGCCAGCAGCCAAGGGCGGGCCGCCGAGCAGTACTTC.

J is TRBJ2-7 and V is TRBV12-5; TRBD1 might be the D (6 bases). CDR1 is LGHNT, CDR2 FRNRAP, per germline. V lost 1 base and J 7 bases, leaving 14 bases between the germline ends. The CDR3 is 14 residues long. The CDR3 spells CASGLGTRGGEQYF. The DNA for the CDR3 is TGTGCTAGTGGTTTGGGGACCAGGGGTGGTGAGCAGTACTTC. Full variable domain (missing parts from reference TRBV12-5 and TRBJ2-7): DARVTQTPRHKVTEMGQEVTMRCQPILGHNTVFWYRQTMMQGLELLAYFRNRAPLDDSGMPKDRFSAEMPDATLATLKIQPSEPRDSAVYFCASGLGTRGGEQYFGPGTRLTVT.

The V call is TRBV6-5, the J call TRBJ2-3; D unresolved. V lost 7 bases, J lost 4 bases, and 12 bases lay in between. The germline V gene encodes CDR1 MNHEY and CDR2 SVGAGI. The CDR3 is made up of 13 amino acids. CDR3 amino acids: CASTGANPDTQYF. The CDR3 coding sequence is TGTGCCAGCACAGGCGCGAACCCAGATACGCAGTATTTT.

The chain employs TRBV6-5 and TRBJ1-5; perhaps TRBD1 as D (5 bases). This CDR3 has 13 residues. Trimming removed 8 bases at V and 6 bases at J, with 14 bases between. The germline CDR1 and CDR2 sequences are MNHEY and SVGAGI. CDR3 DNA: TGTGCCAGCCTAGCTTTGGGGGGTCAGCCCCAGCATTTT. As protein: CASLALGGQPQHF.

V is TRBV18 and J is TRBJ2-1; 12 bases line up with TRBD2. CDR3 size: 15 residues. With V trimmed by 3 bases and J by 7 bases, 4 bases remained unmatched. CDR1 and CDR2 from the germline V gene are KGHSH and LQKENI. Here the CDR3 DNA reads TGTGCCAGCTCACCGGGAGGGACTAGCGGGAATGAGCAGTTCTTC. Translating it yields CASSPGGTSGNEQFF.

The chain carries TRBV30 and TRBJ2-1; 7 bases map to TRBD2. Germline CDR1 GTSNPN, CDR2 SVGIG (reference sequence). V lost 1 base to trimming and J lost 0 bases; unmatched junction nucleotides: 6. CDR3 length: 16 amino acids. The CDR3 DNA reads TGTGCCTGGAGTGGCTTCAGCGGGAACTCCTACAATGAGCAGTTCTTC. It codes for CAWSGFSGNSYNEQFF.